Shown below are 25 T cell receptor beta chains from a single sample sequenced in a study of OX40 agonist ivuxolimab in advanced cancers. Only in-frame clones appear in the TCRdb table, and some are missing; sequencing was by immunoSEQ multiplex PCR. The repertoire consists of 55,000 to 65,000 clones, with 88% occurring once and the leading ten covering around 0.8%. The source was CD4+ or CD8+ T cells sorted from blood, collected in a trial of the OX40 agonist ivuxolimab. Receptor source: an adult with an advanced solid tumor such as melanoma, head and neck, liver or kidney cancer.

The rearrangement links TRBV7-2 to TRBJ2-2, with D possibly being TRBD2 (5 bases). Trimming left V 1 base short and J 4 bases short, with 13 bases between. This CDR3 is 16 amino acids long. In germline, CDR1 is SGHTA, CDR2 FQGNSA. The CDR3 sequence: CASSLEGTRATGELFF. CDR3 in DNA: TGTGCCAGCAGCTTAGAGGGTACTAGGGCCACCGGGGAGCTGTTTTTT.

The chain couples TRBV27 to TRBJ1-1, with a possible D match to TRBD1 (5 bases). This CDR3 has 15 residues. V was pared by 5 bases and J by 4 bases, with 17 bases between. Germline V gene lookup returns CDR1 MNHEY and CDR2 SMNVEV (reference sequence). The CDR3, as DNA: TGTGCCAGCAGTCAGTCACCGGGACGGGGCACTGAAGCTTTCTTT. As protein: CASSQSPGRGTEAFF.

This chain uses TRBV5-1 with TRBJ1-3, with D hard to call. Germline CDR1 SGHRS, CDR2 YFSETQ. Trimming took 4 bases from V and 2 from J, leaving 7 bases between them. The CDR3 length is 13 residues. CDR3: CASSTSAGNTIYF. CDR3 DNA: TGCGCCAGCAGCACCTCAGCTGGAAACACCATATATTTT.

This chain connects TRBV5-1 to TRBJ2-7; no definite D call. The CDR3 is 13 residues long. V was pared by 2 bases and J by 1 base, with 7 bases between. CDR1 and CDR2 (germline): SGHRS, YFSETQ. CDR3 in DNA: TGCGCCAGCAGCTTCCCGACGTCCTACGAGCAGTACTTC. Protein product: CASSFPTSYEQYF.

The chain employs TRBV5-1 and TRBJ2-3, with 7 bases matching TRBD1. This CDR3 contains 15 residues. Germline V gives CDR1 SGHRS, CDR2 YFSETQ. Trimming at V came to 2 bases and at J to 2 bases, leaving 5 bases not matched to a gene. The CDR3 nucleotides read TGCGCCAGCAGCTTAGGGGGCTTGATCACAGATACGCAGTATTTT. This sequence encodes CASSLGGLITDTQYF.

Details on this clone: A junction end diverges from the germline sequence, so it may reflect a read error. Other nucleotide sequences from this sample produce the same CDR3. The chain uses TRBV10-2 and TRBJ2-7; 10 bases agree with TRBD1. CDR1 and CDR2 (germline): WSHSY, SAAADI. There are 15 residues in the CDR3. The CDR3, as DNA: TGCGCCAGCAGATATCCGGGACAGGGGACAGACGAGCAGTATTTC. It yields the protein CASRYPGQGTDEQYF.

V and J are TRBV6-5 and TRBJ2-7; D gene ambiguous. Germline CDR1 is MNHEY and CDR2 is SVGAGI. This CDR3 comprises 13 residues. The V and J ends lost 6 bases and 3 bases respectively, with 12 bases between them. The CDR3 DNA reads as TGTGCCAGCAGCCCTCCTGCAGGCTACGAGCAGTACTTC. This encodes CASSPPAGYEQYF.

This clone was detected a few times. The V gene is TRBV7-2, the J gene TRBJ2-3; D call uncertain. This CDR3 is 13 amino acids long. V was clipped by 4 bases and J by 0 bases, with 5 bases between them. In germline, CDR1 is SGHTA, CDR2 FQGNSA. The CDR3 reads CASSYVSTDTQYF. The DNA for the CDR3 is TGTGCCAGCAGCTACGTTAGCACAGATACGCAGTATTTT.

The chain employs TRBV7-2 and TRBJ2-7; D unresolved. Trimming left V 5 bases short and J 2 bases short, with 10 bases between. The CDR3 is 13 residues long. Germline values: CDR1 SGHTA, CDR2 FQGNSA. The DNA for the CDR3 is TGTGCCAGCAGCCAGCCGCCCCCCTACGAGCAGTACTTC. Translated: CASSQPPPYEQYF.

The rearrangement joins TRBV6-1 to TRBJ2-4, with 13 positions matching TRBD2. This CDR3 has 18 amino acids. CDR1 is MNHNS and CDR2 is SASEGT in the germline V gene. Trimming took 1 base from V and 3 from J; bases not matched to a gene: 6. In DNA, the CDR3 is TGTGCCAGCAGTGAAGGGGGGGGACTAGCGGGAAGCAAAAACATTCAGTACTTC. Its protein is CASSEGGGLAGSKNIQYF.

The rearrangement links TRBV6-1 to TRBJ2-7; 9 bases map to TRBD2. CDR1 and CDR2 from the germline V gene are MNHNS and SASEGT. The ends lost 8 bases at V and 0 bases at J; junction bases unmatched: 5. CDR3 size: 14 residues. CDR3 nucleotides: TGTGCCAGCGGGACTAGCCGGAACTCCTACGAGCAGTACTTC. The encoded protein is CASGTSRNSYEQYF.

J is TRBJ2-6 and V is TRBV7-2; D unclear. Deletions cut 7 bases from V and 4 bases from J, with 8 bases between. Germline loops: CDR1 SGHTA, CDR2 FQGNSA. This CDR3 spans 13 amino acids. CDR3 amino acids: CASMSTGANVLTF. CDR3 nucleotides: TGTGCCAGCATGAGCACCGGGGCCAACGTCCTGACTTTC.

This rearrangement joins TRBV5-4 to TRBJ2-5; D assignment may be TRBD1 or TRBD2 (6 bases each). Trimming pared 4 bases from V and 1 base from J, leaving 14 bases between. There are 15 residues in the CDR3. Germline CDR1 is SGHNT and CDR2 is YYREEE (reference sequence). CDR3 in amino acids: CASSLGGQGQETQYF. The CDR3 nucleotides are TGTGCCAGCAGCCTGGGGGGCCAGGGCCAAGAGACCCAGTACTTC.

This clone appeared once. In DNA form, the CDR3 reads TGTGCCTGGAGTAGCGGGGCGCCAACAAGTCAGCCCCAGCATTTT. It specifies CAWSSGAPTSQPQHF. This chain joins TRBV30 and TRBJ1-5; the D gene is possibly TRBD1 (5 bases). Trimming left V 2 bases short and J 6 bases short, with 17 bases between. The CDR3 sequence is 15 residues long. CDR1 is GTSNPN and CDR2 is SVGIG in the germline V gene (reference sequence).

The chain combines TRBV6-6 with TRBJ2-2; D is possibly TRBD2 (6 bases). The CDR3 runs to 15 residues. Germline lookup yields CDR1 MNHNY and CDR2 SVGAGI (reference sequence). Trimming took 1 base from V and 3 from J, leaving 9 bases between them. For the CDR3, the DNA is TGTGCCAGCAGTTACTACGGGAGTGACACCGGGGAGCTGTTTTTT. It translates to CASSYYGSDTGELFF.

The chain uses TRBV9 and TRBJ2-1; 8 bases map to TRBD2. This CDR3 has 15 amino acids. Trimming took 1 base from V and 5 from J; bases not matched to a gene: 5. From germline, CDR1 is SGDLS and CDR2 YYNGEE. This CDR3 is CASSVMLAGHNEQFF. CDR3 sequence (DNA): TGTGCCAGCAGCGTAATGCTAGCGGGTCACAATGAGCAGTTCTTC. Using reference TRBV9 and TRBJ2-1 for the parts outside the CDR3, the full variable domain is DSGVTQTPKHLITATGQRVTLRCSPRSGDLSVYWYQQSLDQGLQFLIQYYNGEERAKGNILERFSAQQFPDLHSELNLSSLELGDSALYFCASSVMLAGHNEQFFGPGTRLTVL.

This chain links TRBV7-2 with TRBJ2-1; D is unresolved. Between the trimmed V and J ends, which lost 1 base and 9 bases, there was a span of 7 bases. Germline V gives CDR1 SGHTA, CDR2 FQGNSA. The CDR3 is 12 residues long. CDR3 DNA: TGTGCCAGCAGCTTAGATAGTATTGAGCAGTTCTTC. Translating gives CASSLDSIEQFF.

The chain links TRBV7-9 to TRBJ1-4; D may be TRBD1 (5 bases). The CDR3 is 15 residues long. CDR1 is SEHNR and CDR2 is FQNEAQ in the germline V gene (reference sequence). V was clipped by 5 bases and J by 6 bases, with 16 bases between them. CDR3 sequence reads: CASSLWGGEDEKLFF. The CDR3 DNA sequence: TGTGCCAGCAGCCTTTGGGGAGGGGAGGATGAAAAACTGTTTTTT.

This clone turned up a few times. CDR3 sequence reads: CASRISGQGETQYF. The CDR3 nucleotides read TGTGCCAGCAGGATCTCGGGACAGGGGGAGACCCAGTACTTC. The gene calls are TRBV6-1 and TRBJ2-5; TRBD1 aligns across 10 bases. The V gene's germline CDR1 is MNHNS and CDR2 SASEGT. V dropped 6 bases and J dropped 5; count of bases not matched to a gene: 6. The CDR3 has 14 residues.

The V gene is TRBV7-8, the J gene TRBJ2-3, with TRBD1 matching 9 bases. The CDR3 has 15 residues. V dropped 4 bases and J dropped 4; count of bases not matched to a gene: 6. Germline V CDR1 and CDR2: SGHVS, FQNEAQ. The CDR3 nucleotides read TGTGCCAGCAGCTCCCACAGGGGGCGCTCAGATACGCAGTATTTT. Encoded protein: CASSSHRGRSDTQYF.

The chain combines TRBV6-6 with TRBJ2-7, with D possibly being TRBD2 (6 bases). The CDR3 totals 14 residues. Trimming removed 2 bases from V and 5 bases from J, with 13 bases in between. Germline values: CDR1 MNHNY, CDR2 SVGAGI (reference sequence). The CDR3 DNA reads as TGTGCCAGCAGTTACGCACGGGGGAGTGACGAGCAGTACTTC. As protein: CASSYARGSDEQYF.

J is TRBJ2-2 and V is TRBV28; D unclear. The CDR3 has 14 amino acids. CDR1 and CDR2 (germline): MDHEN, SYDVKM. Trimming took off 5 bases at V and 4 bases at J, with 11 bases between the two ends. CDR3 region: CASSPPPGTGELFF. In DNA, the CDR3 is TGTGCCAGCAGTCCCCCCCCCGGCACCGGGGAGCTGTTTTTT.

J is TRBJ1-5 and V is TRBV15; no clear D gene. The germline CDR1 and CDR2 sequences are LNHNV and YYDKDF (reference sequence). The CDR3 runs to 12 residues. V dropped 3 bases and J dropped 3 bases, with 3 bases sitting between them. In DNA, the CDR3 is TGTGCCACCAGCAGCCCCAATCAGCCCCAGCATTTT. Its protein product is CATSSPNQPQHF.

The chain joins TRBV28 to TRBJ1-2, with TRBD1 matching over 10 bases. Germline assignment: CDR1 MDHEN and CDR2 SYDVKM. The CDR3 loop spans 13 amino acids. The ends lost 4 bases at V and 13 bases at J; junction bases unmatched: 9. CDR3 DNA: TGTGCCAGCAGTTCCCGGGGGGACAGGGGCCTCACCTTC. Translation: CASSSRGDRGLTF.

The rearrangement joins TRBV6-4 to TRBJ2-3; 8 bases map to TRBD2. With V trimmed by 10 bases and J by 4 bases, 7 bases remained unmatched. CDR1 and CDR2 (germline): MRHNA, SNTAGT. This CDR3 comprises 13 residues. The CDR3 DNA sequence: TGTGCCACTTCCCGGGAGGGTTCAGATACGCAGTATTTT. Protein: CATSREGSDTQYF.